A single sample is the source of the 31 T cell receptor beta chains below, sequenced in a study of response to subunit inactivated influenza vaccine. TCRdb called the RT-PCR reads again in MiXCR, with one record for every CDR3 protein. The data contain about 800,000 distinct CDR3 sequences, 21% of them singletons. The specimen was PBMCs from blood, collected less than 6 days after vaccination. Source of these receptors: a man aged 50 to 59 who received an inactivated influenza vaccine.

The J gene is TRBJ2-6, the V gene TRBV11-2; D is perhaps TRBD1 or TRBD2 (5 bases each). V dropped 7 bases and J dropped 0 bases, with 19 bases sitting between them. Germline-derived CDR1 and CDR2 are SGHAT and FQNNGV. The CDR3 sequence is 18 residues long. In nucleotides, the CDR3 is TGTGCCAGCATCGTCTCCGGGGCCAACCGCTCTGGGGCCAACGTCCTGACTTTC. Translation gives CASIVSGANRSGANVLTF.

The chain has TRBV6-5 and TRBJ2-3, with TRBD1 matching 9 bases. This CDR3 is 15 amino acids long. V lost 4 bases to trimming and J lost 6 bases; unmatched junction nucleotides: 8. CDR1 MNHEY and CDR2 SVGAGI come from the germline V gene. CDR3 bases: TGTGCCAGCAGTTCAACCGGGACAGGGTCGGATACGCAGTATTTT. Its protein product is CASSSTGTGSDTQYF.

This clonotype turned up a few times. The chain employs TRBV6-5 and TRBJ1-1; no clear D. With 6 bases removed from V and 4 bases from J, the gap between germline ends came to 9 bases. The CDR3 is 12 residues long. Germline assignment: CDR1 MNHEY and CDR2 SVGAGI. The CDR3 region is CASSVRSTEAFF. CDR3 DNA sequence: TGTGCCAGCAGCGTCCGGTCCACTGAAGCTTTCTTT.

This chain joins TRBV12-3 or TRBV12-4 and TRBJ1-5; a possible D gene is TRBD1 (6 bases). Between the trimmed V and J ends, which lost 3 bases and 3 bases, there was a span of 9 bases. The CDR3 extends over 14 amino acids. This CDR3 is CASSFTGYNQPQHF. For the CDR3, the DNA is TGTGCCAGCAGTTTCACAGGGTACAATCAGCCCCAGCATTTT.

This clonotype was found a few times. This chain links TRBV3-1 with TRBJ2-1; 11 bases are a match to TRBD2. Germline V lookup: CDR1 LGHDT, CDR2 YNNKEL (reference sequence). V lost 0 bases, J lost 7 bases, and 8 bases stayed unmatched. The CDR3 consists of 17 residues. The CDR3, as DNA: TGTGCCAGCAGCCAAGATACCGGGACTAGCGGTAGAAATGAGCAGTTCTTC. It translates to CASSQDTGTSGRNEQFF.

The chain is built from TRBV21-1 and TRBJ2-1; the table's TRBD2 call for D was not verified on the DNA. TRBV21-1 is annotated as a pseudogene. CDR3 size: 18 residues. CDR3 loop: CASSGPGLAVPGDNEQFF. CDR3 DNA: TGTGCCAGCAGCGGACCGGGACTAGCGGTTCCAGGGGACAATGAGCAGTTCTTC.

The chain links TRBV12-3 or TRBV12-4 to TRBJ2-5, with TRBD2 as a possible D gene (6 bases). The CDR3 loop spans 14 amino acids. Trimming removed 7 bases from V and 5 bases from J, with 17 bases in between. The CDR3 loop reads CASIGERVGETQYF. CDR3 DNA sequence: TGTGCCAGCATCGGTGAGCGGGTAGGCGAGACCCAGTACTTC.

This clonotype was recorded many times. The rearrangement links TRBV29-1 to TRBJ2-3; TRBD2 might be the D (6 bases). The CDR3 runs 12 residues. V lost 6 bases and J lost 2, with 9 bases in between. CDR1 and CDR2 from the germline V gene are SQVTM and ANQGSEA. The CDR3 here is CSVGTSTDTQYF. The CDR3 bases are TGCAGCGTAGGGACTTCCACAGATACGCAGTATTTT.

This chain joins TRBV5-1 and TRBJ2-5, with TRBD1 as a possible D gene (6 bases). V lost 3 bases and J 5 bases, leaving 14 bases between the germline ends. The CDR3 has 14 residues. The germline CDR1 and CDR2 sequences are SGHRS and YFSETQ. CDR3 coding DNA: TGCGCCAGCAGCTCCATAGGGGGAATGGAGACCCAGTACTTC. Its protein product is CASSSIGGMETQYF.

This clonotype was recorded many times. The chain has TRBV7-9 and TRBJ2-1; D call uncertain. Trimming took 5 bases from V and 8 from J, leaving 10 bases between them. Germline values: CDR1 SEHNR, CDR2 FQNEAQ (reference sequence). The CDR3 extends over 12 amino acids. CDR3 amino acids: CASSPIGDEQFF. As DNA, the CDR3 is TGTGCCAGCAGCCCCATTGGCGATGAGCAGTTCTTC.

The CDR3 reads CASSVVQGITGELFF. CDR3 DNA sequence: TGTGCCAGCAGCGTAGTTCAGGGGATCACCGGGGAGCTGTTTTTT. J is TRBJ2-2 and V is TRBV9, with D maybe TRBD1 (6 bases). In germline, CDR1 is SGDLS, CDR2 YYNGEE. This CDR3 has 15 amino acids. Trimming stripped 0 bases from V and 4 bases from J, with 10 bases between.

The chain employs TRBV27 and TRBJ2-1; 8 bases agree with TRBD2. The CDR3 sequence is 15 residues long. J lost 3 bases, V lost 7 bases, and 8 bases had no gene match. Germline CDR1 MNHEY, CDR2 SMNVEV (reference sequence). CDR3: CASKRAGGIYNEQFF. CDR3 sequence (DNA): TGTGCCAGCAAACGTGCGGGAGGTATCTACAATGAGCAGTTCTTC.

The V call is TRBV5-1, the J call TRBJ2-4; D may be TRBD2 (6 bases). V gave up 0 bases and J gave up 0 bases, with 10 bases separating them. This CDR3 is 16 amino acids long. Germline V lookup: CDR1 SGHRS, CDR2 YFSETQ. Here the CDR3 DNA reads TGCGCCAGCAGCTTGGGGGACTTCAGAGCCAAAAACATTCAGTACTTC. Encoded protein: CASSLGDFRAKNIQYF. Filled out from reference TRBV5-1 and TRBJ2-4, the complete variable domain reads KAGVTQTPRYLIKTRGQQVTLSCSPISGHRSVSWYQQTPGQGLQFLFEYFSETQRNKGNFPGRFSGRQFSNSRSEMNVSTLELGDSALYLCASSLGDFRAKNIQYFGAGTRLSVL.

This clonotype was counted a few times. V gene TRBV5-1 combines with J gene TRBJ1-1; 7 bases line up with TRBD1. The V and J ends lost 7 bases and 7 bases, in that order; junction bases with no gene match: 13. Germline V lookup: CDR1 SGHRS, CDR2 YFSETQ. There are 14 residues in the CDR3. Here the CDR3 DNA reads TGCGCCAGCGCCTACTCCGGGACAGAGCTTGAAGCTTTCTTT. Translated, it gives CASAYSGTELEAFF.

The chain is built from TRBV4-2 and TRBJ2-5; 10 bases map to TRBD2. Germline V lookup: CDR1 LGHNA, CDR2 YNFKEQ. This CDR3 has 17 residues. Trimming at V came to 3 bases and at J to 5 bases, leaving 12 bases not matched to a gene. The CDR3: CASSHPSKREGIETQYF. In nucleotides, the CDR3 is TGTGCCAGCAGCCACCCGTCTAAGCGGGAGGGTATTGAGACCCAGTACTTC.

This sequence joins TRBV20-1 and TRBJ2-5; D is undetermined. Trimming took 7 bases from V and 0 from J, leaving 6 bases between them. The germline gives CDR1 DFQATT, CDR2 SNEGSKA (reference sequence). The CDR3 sequence is 11 residues long. The CDR3 DNA is TGCAGTGGGCGGTACCAAGAGACCCAGTACTTC. It yields the protein CSGRYQETQYF.

This clonotype has only a few counts. This chain connects TRBV6-1 to TRBJ2-4; possible D gene TRBD1, 6 bases. The V end was cut by 6 bases, the J end by 8 bases, with 14 bases between. Per germline, CDR1 MNHNS and CDR2 SASEGT. CDR3 length equals 13 residues. The CDR3 nucleotides are TGTGCCAGCAGCCGTGGGGGCCCGGACATTCAGTACTTC. This encodes CASSRGGPDIQYF.

At least ten counts were recorded for this clonotype. V and J are TRBV7-2 and TRBJ2-7; D uncertain. The CDR3 totals 11 residues. The V end was cut by 6 bases, the J end by 3 bases, with 6 bases between. Germline-derived CDR1 and CDR2 are SGHTA and FQGNSA. The CDR3 spells CASSLLYEQYF. CDR3 nucleotide sequence: TGTGCCAGCAGTTTACTCTACGAGCAGTACTTC.

The V and J genes are TRBV15 and TRBJ2-1, with D perhaps being TRBD1 or TRBD2 (5 bases each). The germline V gene encodes CDR1 LNHNV and CDR2 YYDKDF (reference sequence). This CDR3 has 15 residues. V lost 5 bases and J lost 8, with 19 bases in between. CDR3 amino acids: CATSDRPPPGHEQFF. For the CDR3, the DNA is TGTGCCACCAGCGATCGGCCCCCCCCGGGACATGAGCAGTTCTTC.

This clonotype was seen ten or more times. The chain recombines TRBV12-3 or TRBV12-4 with TRBJ2-7; 7 positions agree with TRBD1. The CDR3 is made up of 15 amino acids. V was clipped by 2 bases and J by 1 base; unmatched bases: 5. Here the CDR3 DNA reads TGTGCCAGCAGTTTACTAGGGGGCGAGTCCTACGAGCAGTACTTC. Protein product: CASSLLGGESYEQYF.

The sample holds a few counts of this clonotype. The chain carries TRBV2 and TRBJ2-5; 8 nucleotides match TRBD1. The germline V gene encodes CDR1 SNHLY and CDR2 FYNNEI. The junction had 4 bases not matched to a gene; V was cut back by 1 base and J by 3 bases. The CDR3 is made up of 15 amino acids. CDR3 in DNA: TGTGCCAGCAGTGAAGGGAACAGGGGGGAAGAGACCCAGTACTTC. Translated, it gives CASSEGNRGEETQYF.

The gene calls are TRBV20-1 and TRBJ1-5; a weak D match, TRBD1 (5 bases). Trimming stripped 3 bases from V and 6 bases from J, with 12 bases between. The CDR3 is 13 residues long. CDR1 and CDR2 (germline): DFQATT, SNEGSKA (reference sequence). The CDR3 loop reads CSASYQRGQPQHF. DNA of the CDR3: TGCAGTGCTAGTTACCAGAGGGGTCAGCCCCAGCATTTT.

For the CDR3, the DNA is TGTGCCAGCTCACCCGTAGAAGATCTGGACTACACCTTC. It codes for CASSPVEDLDYTF. This chain links TRBV18 with TRBJ1-2; the D is unclear. V lost 3 bases and J 10 bases, leaving 15 bases between the germline ends. Germline V gene data show CDR1 as KGHSH and CDR2 as LQKENI. The CDR3 extends over 13 amino acids.

This clonotype was recorded a few times. The rearrangement joins TRBV7-2 to TRBJ1-1; 9 positions match TRBD1. In germline, CDR1 is SGHTA, CDR2 FQGNSA. With 8 bases clipped from V and 1 base from J, the junction kept 8 bases outside the gene matches. The CDR3 length is 15 residues. The CDR3 sequence: CASLQGAVGNTEAFF. The CDR3 DNA reads TGTGCCAGCTTACAGGGGGCGGTGGGGAACACTGAAGCTTTCTTT. Variable domain in full (rest from reference TRBV7-2 and TRBJ1-1): GAGVSQSPSNKVTEKGKDVELRCDPISGHTALYWYRQSLGQGLEFLIYFQGNSAPDKSGLPSDRFSAERTGGSVSTLTIQRTQQEDSAVYLCASLQGAVGNTEAFFGQGTRLTVV.

This clonotype was observed a few times. The rearrangement links TRBV5-1 to TRBJ2-3, with TRBD2 identical over 12 bases. The ends lost 4 bases at V and 6 bases at J; junction bases unmatched: 6. CDR1 and CDR2 from the germline V gene are SGHRS and YFSETQ. This CDR3 has 15 amino acids. CDR3: CASSILAGGRDTQYF. The DNA of the CDR3 is TGCGCCAGCAGCATCCTAGCGGGGGGGCGTGATACGCAGTATTTT. The whole variable domain, filled in from reference TRBV5-1 and TRBJ2-3, reads KAGVTQTPRYLIKTRGQQVTLSCSPISGHRSVSWYQQTPGQGLQFLFEYFSETQRNKGNFPGRFSGRQFSNSRSEMNVSTLELGDSALYLCASSILAGGRDTQYFGPGTRLTVL.

On this clonotype itself: A much larger clone lies one base from this, so it may be a read error. The rearrangement links TRBV12-3 or TRBV12-4 to TRBJ2-1; 8 positions agree with TRBD1. The CDR3 runs 13 residues. The CDR3 DNA sequence: TGTGCCGGCAGACTGGGACAGGACAATGAGCAGTTCTTC. This encodes CAGRLGQDNEQFF.

This chain links TRBV10-3 with TRBJ2-7, with D maybe TRBD1 (5 bases). The ends were cut back, 4 bases at V and 3 bases at J, with 22 bases in the middle. The V gene's germline CDR1 is ENHRY and CDR2 SYGVKD. The CDR3 covers 17 residues. The CDR3 region has the DNA TGTGCCATCAGTGGAGGCCGACAGACCACTTCGGGCTACGAGCAGTACTTC. Encoded protein: CAISGGRQTTSGYEQYF.

V is TRBV6-6 and J is TRBJ1-1; weak D call: TRBD1 (5 bases). CDR3 length: 11 amino acids. V shed 6 bases and J shed 7 bases, with 9 bases lying between them. Germline CDR1 is MNHNY and CDR2 is SVGAGI (reference sequence). The CDR3 DNA reads as TGTGCCAGCAGAACAACAGGTGAAGCTTTCTTT. Translation: CASRTTGEAFF.

The chain is built from TRBV20-1 and TRBJ2-3; D not resolved. Trimming took off 3 bases at V and 6 bases at J, with 7 bases between the two ends. CDR1 is DFQATT and CDR2 is SNEGSKA in the germline V gene (reference sequence). CDR3 length: 11 amino acids. CDR3 nucleotide sequence: TGCAGTGCTAGTAGTTGGGATACGCAGTATTTT. Its protein is CSASSWDTQYF.

The chain recombines TRBV5-1 with TRBJ2-7; D gene uncertain. The CDR3 is made up of 12 amino acids. V was pared by 0 bases and J by 6 bases, with 7 bases between. From germline, CDR1 is SGHRS and CDR2 YFSETQ. This CDR3 reads CASSLDPGEQYF. The CDR3 DNA reads TGCGCCAGCAGCTTGGATCCCGGCGAGCAGTACTTC.

This clonotype was seen a few times. The V gene is TRBV10-3, the J gene TRBJ2-2, with TRBD2 identical over 14 bases. This CDR3 is built from 17 residues. The germline V gene encodes CDR1 ENHRY and CDR2 SYGVKD. The junction had 7 bases not matched to a gene; V was cut back by 10 bases and J by 0 bases. CDR3 sequence reads: CATETSGRAANTGELFF. The CDR3 DNA reads TGTGCCACCGAGACTAGCGGGAGGGCCGCGAACACCGGGGAGCTGTTTTTT.